Listed below are T cell receptor beta chains from one sample, sequenced in a study of T cells in Graves' hyperthyroidism and ophthalmopathy. TCRdb itself ran the multiplex PCR reads through MiXCR, one entry per CDR3 protein. The sample has 500,000 to 700,000 distinct CDR3 sequences, approximately 16% seen once; the top ten hold around a sixth. Sequencing was carried out using blood. Every receptor here comes from a woman between 18 and 30 years old with Graves' hyperthyroidism. Both conserved end residues are part of each CDR3. The order of the fields is J gene, V gene, D gene, clone size, CDR3 DNA, CDR3 protein. D genes are given only for firm matches. Rows give clone size only sometimes, using once, few, many, or a class for an expanded clone.

J: TRBJ1-4
V: TRBV7-9
D: .
size: once
DNA: TGTGCCAGCAGCTTAGGCCCCCGGCAGGCGAGGGAAAAACTGTTTTTT
CDR3: CASSLGPRQAREKLFF

J: TRBJ2-5
V: TRBV20-1
D: TRBD1
size: many
DNA: TGCAGTGCTAGACTTGCGACAGGGGATGGGGAGACCCAGTACTTC
CDR3: CSARLATGDGETQYF

J: TRBJ1-5
V: TRBV15
D: .
size: many
DNA: TGTGCCACCAGCGAAACGGGGGGCGCGGGTCAGCCCCAGCATTTT
CDR3: CATSETGGAGQPQHF

J: TRBJ2-6
V: TRBV7-9
D: TRBD1
size: .
DNA: TGTGCCAGCAGACCAACAGGGGGTCGGCTCTCTGGGGCCAACGTCCTGACTTTC
CDR3: CASRPTGGRLSGANVLTF

J: TRBJ2-1
V: TRBV24-1
D: TRBD2
size: .
DNA: TGTGCCACCAGTGATCCTGCCGGGGGGATAGGAGTAAATGAGCAGTTCTTC
CDR3: CATSDPAGGIGVNEQFF

J: TRBJ1-1
V: TRBV6-2/TRBV6-3
D: .
size: many
DNA: TGTGCCAGCAGTTACTCGACAGCGACAGGAGGCACTGAAGCTTTCTTT
CDR3: CASSYSTATGGTEAFF

J: TRBJ2-3
V: TRBV7-8
D: TRBD2
size: .
DNA: TGTGCCAGCGCCGCCTGGGGCGGGGGGGCCTTCGGCACAGATACGCAGTATTTT
CDR3: CASAAWGGGAFGTDTQYF

J: TRBJ1-1
V: TRBV20-1
D: .
size: many
DNA: TGCAGTGCTAAACAAGTGAACACTGAAGCTTTCTTT
CDR3: CSAKQVNTEAFF

J: TRBJ2-3
V: TRBV7-9
D: TRBD2
size: many
DNA: TGTGCCAGCAGCTTACCCCTCCTAGCGGGGTCAGATACGCAGTATTTT
CDR3: CASSLPLLAGSDTQYF

J: TRBJ1-2
V: TRBV7-2
D: TRBD1
size: many
DNA: TGTGCCAGCAGCTTAGAGGGGACAGGGGTCTATGGCTACACCTTC
CDR3: CASSLEGTGVYGYTF

J: TRBJ2-5
V: TRBV28
D: .
size: many
DNA: TGTGCCAGCAGCCCGACATATCAAGAGACCCAGTACTTC
CDR3: CASSPTYQETQYF

J: TRBJ2-7
V: TRBV29-1
D: TRBD2
size: .
DNA: TGCAGCGTCCGAGGACAGACTAGCGGGAGCTCGTACGAGCAGTACTTC
CDR3: CSVRGQTSGSSYEQYF

J: TRBJ1-2
V: TRBV2
D: TRBD1
size: .
DNA: TGTGCCAGCAGAACCGGGACAGGGGACGGCTACACCTTC
CDR3: CASRTGTGDGYTF

J: TRBJ2-3
V: TRBV28
D: TRBD1
size: .
DNA: TGTGCCAGCAGTCCACCGGACAGGGGGCGAGGCACAGATACGCAGTATTTT
CDR3: CASSPPDRGRGTDTQYF

J: TRBJ1-2
V: TRBV2
D: TRBD1
size: many
DNA: TGTGCCAGCAGCCTCGTCGACAGGGTGATTGGCTATGGCTACACCTTC
CDR3: CASSLVDRVIGYGYTF

J: TRBJ2-1
V: TRBV7-9
D: .
size: .
DNA: TGTGCCAGCAGCTTAGCAGCGGTGGAGCAGTTCTTC
CDR3: CASSLAAVEQFF

J: TRBJ1-2
V: TRBV18
D: .
size: many
DNA: TGTGCCACCGCCAACGACGGGGGCTATGGCTACACCTTC
CDR3: CATANDGGYGYTF

J: TRBJ2-1
V: TRBV28
D: .
size: few
DNA: TGTGCCACCTTGGGACTTTATGAGCAGTTCTTC
CDR3: CATLGLYEQFF

J: TRBJ1-2
V: TRBV7-2
D: .
size: many
DNA: TGTGCCAGCAGCTTAGCGCGGGACATCTACTTCCCTAACTATGGCTACACCTTC
CDR3: CASSLARDIYFPNYGYTF

J: TRBJ2-2
V: TRBV20-1
D: TRBD2
size: .
DNA: TGCAGTGCTAGAGGGGGGTTGCGGGAGTTCGGGGAGCTGTTTTTT
CDR3: CSARGGLREFGELFF

J: TRBJ2-2
V: TRBV7-2
D: .
size: few
DNA: TGTGCCAGCAGCTTAGAGGTCCGGGGAACAGTGTTTTTT
CDR3: CASSLEVRGTVFF

J: TRBJ1-1
V: TRBV7-9
D: TRBD1
size: many
DNA: TGTGCCAGCAGCTTAGCGGGGGACAGGGGCGGCACTGAAGCTTTCTTT
CDR3: CASSLAGDRGGTEAFF

J: TRBJ2-7
V: TRBV20-1
D: TRBD1
size: many
DNA: TGCAGTGCTAGGGATCCGGGACAGGGTCGGGGCGAGCAGTACTTC
CDR3: CSARDPGQGRGEQYF

J: TRBJ2-5
V: TRBV7-9
D: .
size: .
DNA: TGTGCCGGCAGCTTACCGGCGTTTCGAGAGACCCAGTACTTC
CDR3: CAGSLPAFRETQYF

J: TRBJ1-6
V: TRBV7-2
D: .
size: few
DNA: TGTGCCAGCAGCCCGTTACCTACACCCCTCCACTTT
CDR3: CASSPLPTPLHF

J: TRBJ1-5
V: TRBV6-9
D: .
size: .
DNA: TGTGCCAGCAGTTACACGACAGCGAATCAGCCCCAGCATTTT
CDR3: CASSYTTANQPQHF

J: TRBJ2-7
V: TRBV5-1
D: TRBD1
size: few
DNA: TGCGCCAGCAGCTTGGAGGGACAGACCTACGAGCAGTACTTC
CDR3: CASSLEGQTYEQYF

J: TRBJ1-5
V: TRBV4-3
D: .
size: .
DNA: TGCGCCAGCAGCCAAGATTTCACAGGCTATAGCAATCAGCCCCAGCATTTT
CDR3: CASSQDFTGYSNQPQHF

J: TRBJ2-5
V: TRBV9
D: TRBD2
size: few
DNA: TGTGCCAGCAGCACCACAAGGGGAGGACTAGCGGGCCAAGAGACCCGGTACTTC
CDR3: CASSTTRGGLAGQETRYF

J: TRBJ1-4
V: TRBV2
D: .
size: many
DNA: TGTGCCAGCAGTGGAGGAGTGGGTATATGGGAAAAACTGTTTTTT
CDR3: CASSGGVGIWEKLFF

J: TRBJ2-7
V: TRBV4-1
D: TRBD2
size: .
DNA: TGCGCCAGCGGGCAAAGGAGGGAGGGTCGGAACGAGCAGTACTTC
CDR3: CASGQRREGRNEQYF

J: TRBJ1-1
V: TRBV6-2/TRBV6-3
D: .
size: few
DNA: TGTGCCAGCAGTTACTCGCGGGGAGGGTCGTCGAGAGCTTTCTTT
CDR3: CASSYSRGGSSRAFF

J: TRBJ1-2
V: TRBV9
D: TRBD1
size: many
DNA: TGTGCCAGCAGCGAGGGGACAGGAGGATACTATGGCTACACCTTC
CDR3: CASSEGTGGYYGYTF

J: TRBJ2-7
V: TRBV25-1
D: .
size: few
DNA: TGTGCCAGCAGTTCGCTAGTTCACGAGCAGTACTTC
CDR3: CASSSLVHEQYF

J: TRBJ2-1
V: TRBV11-2
D: .
size: .
DNA: TGTGCCAGCAGCTTAAGTTTTGGCACGGTCTCCTACAATGAGCAGTTCTTC
CDR3: CASSLSFGTVSYNEQFF

J: TRBJ2-1
V: TRBV7-3
D: .
size: few
DNA: TGTGCCAGCAGCCCTACCAGGGACCACAATGAGCAGTTCTTC
CDR3: CASSPTRDHNEQFF

J: TRBJ1-2
V: TRBV4-1
D: .
size: few
DNA: TGCGCCAGCAGCCACCCCGAGCAGGTCTATGGCTACACCTTC
CDR3: CASSHPEQVYGYTF

J: TRBJ2-3
V: TRBV24-1
D: TRBD1
size: .
DNA: TGTGCCACCAGTGATCCTCGGACAGGGGGCAGAGATACGCAGTATTTT
CDR3: CATSDPRTGGRDTQYF

J: TRBJ1-2
V: TRBV27
D: TRBD1
size: many
DNA: TGTGCCAGCTGGACAGGGCTCTATGGCTACACCTTC
CDR3: CASWTGLYGYTF

J: TRBJ2-5
V: TRBV18
D: TRBD2
size: many
DNA: TGTGCCAGCTCACGTCGACTAGCGGATCAAGAGACCCAGTACTTC
CDR3: CASSRRLADQETQYF

J: TRBJ1-2
V: TRBV18
D: .
size: .
DNA: TGTGCCAGCTCACCGCTTAGGGACGGACTGAACTATGGCTACACCTTC
CDR3: CASSPLRDGLNYGYTF

J: TRBJ2-7
V: TRBV4-3
D: TRBD1
size: .
DNA: TGCGCCAGCAGCCAAGATCGGGGCAGGGGGTACGAGCAGTACTTC
CDR3: CASSQDRGRGYEQYF

J: TRBJ1-2
V: TRBV2
D: .
size: many
DNA: TGTGCCAGCAGTGAAATAGTCCAAACGTGGGGCTACACCTTC
CDR3: CASSEIVQTWGYTF

J: TRBJ1-2
V: TRBV12-3/TRBV12-4
D: .
size: few
DNA: TGTGCCAGCAGTCCCCAACCACAGGGCGGAGTAGGAGGCTACACCTTC
CDR3: CASSPQPQGGVGGYTF

J: TRBJ2-7
V: TRBV6-2/TRBV6-3
D: TRBD2
size: many
DNA: TGTGCCAGCAGCTACGCGGGGGGCGGTATCTACGAGCAGTACTTC
CDR3: CASSYAGGGIYEQYF

J: TRBJ2-5
V: TRBV14
D: .
size: .
DNA: TGTGCCAGCAGTCCCAAGTGGGGAGTTCCTGCAGAGACCCAGTACTTC
CDR3: CASSPKWGVPAETQYF

J: TRBJ1-1
V: TRBV10-1
D: .
size: .
DNA: TGCGCCAGCAGTGACAGGGAAACTGAAGCTTTCTTT
CDR3: CASSDRETEAFF

J: TRBJ1-2
V: TRBV6-1
D: .
size: many
DNA: TGTGCCAGCAGTGAATTTACGGGAGGCTACACCTTC
CDR3: CASSEFTGGYTF

J: TRBJ1-5
V: TRBV7-8
D: .
size: .
DNA: TGTGCCAGCAGCATACGGGGAAGGAGCAATCAGCCCCAGCATTTT
CDR3: CASSIRGRSNQPQHF

J: TRBJ2-1
V: TRBV13
D: .
size: many
DNA: TGTGCCAGCAGCTTAGAGGGGACCGGCCAGCCCAATGAGCAGTTCTTC
CDR3: CASSLEGTGQPNEQFF

J: TRBJ1-2
V: TRBV6-5
D: TRBD1
size: many
DNA: TGTGCCAGCAGTTACTCGACAGGGGATGGCTACACCTTC
CDR3: CASSYSTGDGYTF

J: TRBJ1-3
V: TRBV5-1
D: .
size: few
DNA: TGCGCCAGCAGCTTCGGCGATTTCTCTGGAAACACCATATATTTT
CDR3: CASSFGDFSGNTIYF

J: TRBJ1-1
V: TRBV29-1
D: TRBD1
size: few
DNA: TGCAGCACCAGGGGGGGGTTAAACACTGAAGCTTTCTTT
CDR3: CSTRGGLNTEAFF

J: TRBJ1-1
V: TRBV6-2/TRBV6-3
D: .
size: few
DNA: TGTGCCAGCAGTCCTTGGAGCGCCGGAGCTTTCTTT
CDR3: CASSPWSAGAFF

J: TRBJ1-2
V: TRBV6-1
D: TRBD1
size: .
DNA: TGTGCCAGCAGTTTTCCGGGACAGGGTCCCATAGGCTACACCTTC
CDR3: CASSFPGQGPIGYTF

J: TRBJ1-3
V: TRBV2
D: .
size: few
DNA: TGTGCCAGCAGGCCGGGGAGTGTCGGAAACACCATATATTTT
CDR3: CASRPGSVGNTIYF

J: TRBJ2-7
V: TRBV20-1
D: .
size: many
DNA: TGCAGTGCTAGAGATGGACGTGCGTCTCTCCACTCCTACGAGCAGTACTTC
CDR3: CSARDGRASLHSYEQYF